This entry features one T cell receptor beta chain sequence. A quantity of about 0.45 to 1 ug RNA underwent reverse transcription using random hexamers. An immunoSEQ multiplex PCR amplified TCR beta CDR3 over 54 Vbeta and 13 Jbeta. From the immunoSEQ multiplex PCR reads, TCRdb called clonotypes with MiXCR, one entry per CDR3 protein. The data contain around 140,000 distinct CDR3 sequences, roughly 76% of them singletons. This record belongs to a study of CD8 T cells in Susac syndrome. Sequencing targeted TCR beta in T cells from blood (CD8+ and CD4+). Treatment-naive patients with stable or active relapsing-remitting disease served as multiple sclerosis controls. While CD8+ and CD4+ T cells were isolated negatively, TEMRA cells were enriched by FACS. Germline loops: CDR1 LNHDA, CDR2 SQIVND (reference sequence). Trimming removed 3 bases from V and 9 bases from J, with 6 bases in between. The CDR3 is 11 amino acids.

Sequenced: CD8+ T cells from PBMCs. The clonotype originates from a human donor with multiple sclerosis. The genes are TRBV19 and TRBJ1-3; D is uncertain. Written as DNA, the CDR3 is TGTGCCAGTAGTATTTGGCCCACCATATATTTT. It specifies CASSIWPTIYF.